A selection of T cell receptor beta chains follows, all from one sample in a study of cytomegalovirus exposure and HLA in healthy donors. Libraries were prepared by immunoSEQ multiplex PCR; TCRdb keeps only in-frame clonotypes and omits some of them. Here the sample spans roughly 200,000 clones, 70% to 90% being singletons. Sequenced input: PBMCs. These receptors were collected from a woman aged 25 to 45 in good health and CMV-seronegative. The CDR3 runs from the conserved cysteine through the conserved F or W. D genes are given only for firm matches.

>TRBJ2-3|16|TRBV5-4|TRBD1
TGTGCCAGCAGCCCCGGACAGGCCCGGAGCACAGATACGCAGTATTTT
CASSPGQARSTDTQYF
>TRBJ1-3|13|TRBV18|NA
TGTGCCAGCTCACCAGTGGAGAGAAACACCATATATTTT
CASSPVERNTIYF
>TRBJ2-5|12|TRBV29-1|NA
TGCAGCGTTAGGGGGGGAGAAGAGACCCAGTACTTC
CSVRGGEETQYF
>TRBJ1-1|16|TRBV2|NA
TGTGCCAGCAGTGCACCTGAGGGGGACCCTAACACTGAAGCTTTCTTT
CASSAPEGDPNTEAFF
>TRBJ1-4|14|TRBV6-1|TRBD1
TGTGCCAGTGTACAGACAGGGGGGAGTGAAAAACTGTTTTTT
CASVQTGGSEKLFF
>TRBJ2-6|15|TRBV5-1|NA
TGCGCCAGCAGCTACCAGGATTCCGGGGCCAACGTCCTGACTTTC
CASSYQDSGANVLTF
>TRBJ1-4|16|TRBV5-1|NA
TGCGCCAGCAGCTTGGGGGGGGGCTCAACTAATGAAAAACTGTTTTTT
CASSLGGGSTNEKLFF
>TRBJ2-5|16|TRBV5-1|TRBD2
TGCGCCAGCAGCACCGCTGGACTAGCCGGTGTGGAGACCCAGTACTTC
CASSTAGLAGVETQYF
>TRBJ1-5|14|TRBV4-1|NA
TGCGCCAGCAGCCAAGTTCAGGGTGACCAGCCCCAGCATTTT
CASSQVQGDQPQHF
>TRBJ2-1|16|TRBV2|TRBD2
TGTGCCAGACACTCTTTAGCGGGGGGGCCGGTCGGTGAGCAGTTCTTC
CARHSLAGGPVGEQFF
>TRBJ1-4|15|TRBV19|NA
TGTGCCAGTAGTATCCGGACACCGAAGGATGAAAAACTGTTTTTT
CASSIRTPKDEKLFF
>TRBJ2-3|14|TRBV6-1|TRBD1
TGTGCCAGCTCCCCCAGGGGGCGGACAGATACGCAGTATTTT
CASSPRGRTDTQYF
>TRBJ1-1|14|TRBV5-6|NA
TGTGCCAGCAGCTTGGAACCGTCGGGCACTGAAGCTTTCTTT
CASSLEPSGTEAFF
>TRBJ1-2|14|TRBV5-1|NA
TGCGCCAGCAGCATCGGAGGGGCCAACTATGGCTACACCTTC
CASSIGGANYGYTF
>TRBJ1-5|14|TRBV10-3|NA
TGTGCCATCAGTGAGTCTTCTCCCAATCAGCCCCAGCATTTT
CAISESSPNQPQHF
>TRBJ2-7|13|TRBV2|TRBD2
TGTGCCAGCACCTTTAGCGGGGGAGGGGAGCAGTACTTC
CASTFSGGGEQYF